The clone carrying this TCR beta chain came up a few times. PBMCs were isolated at a quantity of at least 6 million per sample. These data are taken from a study of blood T cells in healthy people across ages. A sample-barcoded 5' primer and a J-beta primer mix were used in a second PCR of roughly 7 to 11 cycles. Each CDR3 protein gets one entry after TCRdb re-called the 5' RACE reads with MiXCR. The sample consists of around 1,800,000 distinct CDR3 sequences, more than 35% of them appearing once. Germline assignment: CDR1 SQVTM and CDR2 ANQGSEA. CDR3 length: 13 residues. This clonotype was obtained from a human donor in good health. Sequenced sample: blood. The chain recombines TRBV29-1 with TRBJ2-5, with 7 bases matching TRBD2. The J call is doubtful: the DNA matches TRBJ2-7 better. For the CDR3, the DNA is TGCAGCGCTGCGGGAGTTGACAACTACGAGCAGTACTTC. Protein: CSAAGVDNYEQYF.